The rows below give T cell receptor beta chains drawn from one sample of a study of early stage breast cancer tumors. Method: immunoSEQ multiplex PCR; TCRdb's copy keeps in-frame clones and lacks some. In the table there are 50,000 to 65,000 clones, 80% to 95% of which are singletons. The sequenced sample consisted of blood. The receptors shown here come from a person aged 65-85 years with breast cancer. Both conserved end residues are trimmed from each CDR3. Fields, in order: clone size, J gene, V gene, D gene, CDR3 protein. A D gene is named only where the DNA matches it firmly. Clone size is stated in some rows and not others, as once, few, many or a class when expanded.

abundance: -
j_gene: TRBJ2-3
v_gene: TRBV5-4
d_gene: -
CDR3aa: ASSLDGVDTQY

abundance: few
j_gene: TRBJ2-2
v_gene: TRBV19
d_gene: TRBD1
CDR3aa: ASRNRGQDGELF

abundance: -
j_gene: TRBJ1-3
v_gene: TRBV7-2
d_gene: -
CDR3aa: ASSRWGGSGNTIY

abundance: -
j_gene: TRBJ2-6
v_gene: TRBV4-2
d_gene: -
CDR3aa: APPFPVPGANVLT

abundance: -
j_gene: TRBJ2-5
v_gene: TRBV7-9
d_gene: TRBD2
CDR3aa: ASSFGTSGAAETQY

abundance: -
j_gene: TRBJ2-3
v_gene: TRBV10-3
d_gene: -
CDR3aa: AISASHGRGPSPDTQY

abundance: -
j_gene: TRBJ1-1
v_gene: TRBV7-2
d_gene: TRBD1
CDR3aa: ASSGQGARTEAF

abundance: -
j_gene: TRBJ1-6
v_gene: TRBV19
d_gene: -
CDR3aa: ASSMVLAPLH

abundance: -
j_gene: TRBJ2-1
v_gene: TRBV19
d_gene: TRBD1
CDR3aa: ATGTGVNEQF

abundance: -
j_gene: TRBJ1-5
v_gene: TRBV19
d_gene: TRBD1
CDR3aa: ASSVTGESHSNQPQH

abundance: -
j_gene: TRBJ1-6
v_gene: TRBV18
d_gene: -
CDR3aa: ASSPKGSGVGNSPLH

abundance: -
j_gene: TRBJ2-7
v_gene: TRBV11-2
d_gene: -
CDR3aa: ASSFAYEQY

abundance: -
j_gene: TRBJ2-3
v_gene: TRBV9
d_gene: -
CDR3aa: ASSKMLAGTDTQY

abundance: -
j_gene: TRBJ2-1
v_gene: TRBV9
d_gene: TRBD2
CDR3aa: ASSVGLARDEQF

abundance: -
j_gene: TRBJ1-4
v_gene: TRBV30
d_gene: TRBD1
CDR3aa: AWSVDRVNEKLF

abundance: once
j_gene: TRBJ2-3
v_gene: TRBV7-7
d_gene: -
CDR3aa: ASSLAPGGRDTQY

abundance: -
j_gene: TRBJ2-3
v_gene: TRBV5-8
d_gene: TRBD1
CDR3aa: ASSRDRGSDTQY

abundance: -
j_gene: TRBJ1-2
v_gene: TRBV29-1
d_gene: -
CDR3aa: SVEGGGYYYGYT

abundance: -
j_gene: TRBJ1-2
v_gene: TRBV4-1
d_gene: TRBD1
CDR3aa: ASSQGDRAGYGYT

abundance: -
j_gene: TRBJ2-2
v_gene: TRBV7-3
d_gene: TRBD2
CDR3aa: ASSFGALLASGRATGELF

abundance: -
j_gene: TRBJ1-6
v_gene: TRBV30
d_gene: -
CDR3aa: AWSATGIVIGSPLH

abundance: once
j_gene: TRBJ1-2
v_gene: TRBV6-1
d_gene: -
CDR3aa: ASSGALNYGYT

abundance: few
j_gene: TRBJ2-7
v_gene: TRBV5-4
d_gene: -
CDR3aa: ASSLGQLEQY

abundance: -
j_gene: TRBJ1-3
v_gene: TRBV30
d_gene: -
CDR3aa: AWSTGTVEAGNTIY

abundance: -
j_gene: TRBJ2-3
v_gene: TRBV5-1
d_gene: -
CDR3aa: ASSLVGEDTQY

abundance: -
j_gene: TRBJ1-2
v_gene: TRBV27
d_gene: TRBD1
CDR3aa: ASSPLQGDGYT

abundance: -
j_gene: TRBJ2-7
v_gene: TRBV7-9
d_gene: TRBD1
CDR3aa: ASSPTTGVYEQY

abundance: -
j_gene: TRBJ1-4
v_gene: TRBV30
d_gene: TRBD1
CDR3aa: AWSGTGGLAANEKLF

abundance: once
j_gene: TRBJ2-2
v_gene: TRBV7-2
d_gene: -
CDR3aa: ASSSGNTGELF